These T cell receptor beta chains were read from a single sample in a study of shared clonotypes between healthy human individuals. Data came from immunoSEQ multiplex PCR; TCRdb stores just in-frame clones and leaves some out. The sample includes millions of clones, 95% of them seen just once. The sample consisted of naive CD4+ T cells sorted from blood. Every receptor here comes from a man between 18 and 35 years old in good health. The CDR3 runs from the conserved cysteine through the conserved F or W. A D gene is named only where the DNA matches it firmly. Size values are once, few and many counts, or a class for expanded clones, and some rows have none.

TRBD2	NA	TRBV5-1	TRBJ2-5	CASSFGSGSETQYF	TGCGCCAGCAGCTTCGGTAGCGGGAGCGAGACCCAGTACTTC
TRBD1	NA	TRBV19	TRBJ2-3	CASSIYTGTGGTSTDTQYF	TGTGCCAGTAGTATTTATACCGGGACAGGGGGAACTAGCACAGATACGCAGTATTTT
NA	NA	TRBV30	TRBJ1-5	CAWSPGELPQHF	TGTGCCTGGAGTCCAGGCGAATTGCCCCAGCATTTT
NA	NA	TRBV6-5	TRBJ2-7	CASSYLGEQYF	TGTGCCAGCAGTTACTTGGGGGAGCAGTACTTC
NA	NA	TRBV28	TRBJ2-5	CASSSLFGETQYF	TGTGCCAGCAGTTCTTTATTTGGGGAGACCCAGTACTTC
NA	NA	TRBV6-5	TRBJ1-3	CASRIISGNTIYF	TGTGCCAGCAGGATCATATCTGGAAACACCATATATTTT
TRBD1	NA	TRBV19	TRBJ2-7	CASSMGQGYEQYF	TGTGCCAGTAGTATGGGACAGGGTTACGAGCAGTACTTC
TRBD1	NA	TRBV5-6	TRBJ2-7	CASSLAGQGAYEQYF	TGTGCCAGCAGCTTGGCTGGGCAGGGGGCCTACGAGCAGTACTTC
NA	NA	TRBV11-3	TRBJ1-2	CASSLGIYGYTF	TGTGCCAGCAGCTTAGGAATCTATGGCTACACCTTC
TRBD2	NA	TRBV6-4	TRBJ2-1	CASSESLAGYNEQFF	TGTGCCAGCAGTGAGTCGCTAGCGGGCTACAATGAGCAGTTCTTC
TRBD2	NA	TRBV7-2	TRBJ2-7	CASSPIPGTSGYEQYF	TGTGCCAGCAGCCCCATCCCCGGGACTAGCGGCTACGAGCAGTACTTC
TRBD2	NA	TRBV18	TRBJ2-7	CASSPGASGVSSYEQYF	TGTGCCAGCTCACCAGGGGCTAGCGGGGTCAGCTCCTACGAGCAGTACTTC
NA	once	TRBV6-5	TRBJ2-7	CASSYSRRGAYEQYF	TGTGCCAGCAGTTACTCTCGGAGAGGGGCCTACGAGCAGTACTTC
NA	NA	TRBV5-1	TRBJ2-7	CASSSVDRSYEQYF	TGCGCCAGCAGCTCGGTGGACAGATCCTACGAGCAGTACTTC
NA	NA	TRBV7-9	TRBJ2-7	CASSIQGGEQYF	TGTGCCAGCAGCATACAGGGAGGCGAGCAGTACTTC
NA	NA	TRBV6-6	TRBJ1-4	CASSFGQLNEKLFF	TGTGCCAGCAGTTTCGGACAGCTTAATGAAAAACTGTTTTTT
TRBD2	NA	TRBV19	TRBJ2-1	CASSKGGGYNEQFF	TGTGCCAGTAGTAAGGGCGGGGGCTACAATGAGCAGTTCTTC
NA	NA	TRBV5-6	TRBJ2-5	CASSLGGIETQYF	TGTGCCAGCAGCTTGGGAGGGATCGAGACCCAGTACTTC
NA	NA	TRBV27	TRBJ2-3	CASKGPRETDTQYF	TGTGCCAGCAAGGGCCCCCGGGAGACAGATACGCAGTATTTT
TRBD1	NA	TRBV9	TRBJ1-6	CASSSNRGNSPLHF	TGTGCCAGCAGCTCCAACAGGGGGAATTCACCCCTCCACTTT
NA	NA	TRBV7-9	TRBJ1-1	CASSVRDTRTEAFF	TGTGCCAGCAGCGTCCGGGACACAAGGACTGAAGCTTTCTTT
NA	NA	TRBV29-1	TRBJ2-5	CSVEDRSALKETQYF	TGCAGCGTTGAAGATCGTTCTGCCCTCAAAGAGACCCAGTACTTC
NA	NA	TRBV9	TRBJ2-7	CASSVAPATLYEQYF	TGTGCCAGCAGCGTAGCCCCGGCGACACTTTACGAGCAGTACTTC
TRBD2	NA	TRBV7-7	TRBJ2-7	CASSLGHRRLAGDEQYF	TGTGCTAGCAGCTTAGGTCATAGGAGACTAGCGGGTGACGAGCAGTACTTC
TRBD1	NA	TRBV10-3	TRBJ2-7	CAIMPGQGAYEQYF	TGTGCCATCATGCCGGGACAGGGGGCCTACGAGCAGTACTTC
TRBD1	once	TRBV18	TRBJ2-7	CASSPRQGYEQYF	TGTGCCAGCTCACCACGACAGGGGTACGAGCAGTACTTC
NA	NA	TRBV4-1	TRBJ1-5	CASSQGGRGSGEQPQHF	TGCGCCAGCAGCCAGGGTGGGCGGGGAAGCGGAGAACAGCCCCAGCATTTT
NA	NA	TRBV10-2	TRBJ1-3	CASSDRGSGNTIYF	TGCGCCAGCAGTGACAGGGGCTCTGGAAACACCATATATTTT
NA	NA	TRBV5-1	TRBJ2-7	CASSPAVRSYEQYF	TGCGCCAGCAGCCCCGCGGTCCGCTCCTACGAGCAGTACTTC
NA	NA	TRBV5-1	TRBJ2-7	CASSLATPQSYEQYF	TGCGCCAGCAGCTTGGCTACTCCACAGAGCTACGAGCAGTACTTC
NA	NA	TRBV28	TRBJ1-5	CASSFEGPQHF	TGTGCCAGCAGTTTCGAAGGGCCCCAGCATTTT
NA	NA	TRBV29-1	TRBJ2-7	CSVESGDLYEQYF	TGCAGCGTTGAATCGGGGGACCTCTACGAGCAGTACTTC
NA	NA	TRBV6-1	TRBJ2-1	CASSESGGSYNEQFF	TGTGCCAGCAGTGAATCGGGCGGGTCCTACAATGAGCAGTTCTTC
NA	NA	TRBV5-6	TRBJ2-3	CASSLILGDTQYF	TGTGCCAGCAGCTTAATATTGGGTGATACGCAGTATTTT
NA	NA	TRBV5-6	TRBJ1-2	CASRPTGSAAGYTF	TGTGCCAGCAGGCCTACAGGGAGCGCGGCTGGCTACACCTTC
NA	NA	TRBV6-1	TRBJ2-7	CASTWGSSYEQYF	TGTGCCAGCACATGGGGCAGCTCCTACGAGCAGTACTTC
NA	NA	TRBV6-1	TRBJ1-1	CASRKQDPEAFF	TGTGCCAGCAGGAAACAAGATCCTGAAGCTTTCTTT
NA	NA	TRBV5-1	TRBJ2-3	CASSLMGTGATDTQYF	TGCGCCAGCAGCTTAATGGGAACGGGGGCCACAGATACGCAGTATTTT